Listed below are T cell receptor beta chains from one sample, sequenced in a study of cytomegalovirus exposure and HLA in healthy donors. Profiling relied on immunoSEQ multiplex PCR, and the TCRdb table lists in-frame clones only, not all of them. The profile shows around 100,000 clones, roughly 85% of them singletons. Sequencing input: PBMCs. These receptor sequences come from a man aged 40-50 years in good health and CMV-seronegative. The CDR3 runs from the conserved cysteine through the conserved F or W. The D gene is left open where the match is weak. The size field is filled for only some rows; it gives once, few, many or a size class.

TGCGCCAGCAGCCAAGAATATGTCGGGGGATCCTACGAGCAGTACTTC	CASSQEYVGGSYEQYF	TRBV4-1	.	TRBJ2-7	.
TGTGCCAGCAGTGAACAAACCCTAGTCTCTGGGGCCAACGTCCTGACTTTC	CASSEQTLVSGANVLTF	TRBV6-1	.	TRBJ2-6	.
TGTGCCAGTTTGGAAGGCGTACGGAGCACCGGGGAGCTGTTTTTT	CASLEGVRSTGELFF	TRBV2	.	TRBJ2-2	.
TGTGCCAGCAGGCGGGGCGGGGGCCTTGGGACTGAAGCTTTCTTT	CASRRGGGLGTEAFF	TRBV7-2	.	TRBJ1-1	.
TGTGCCTGGGAAGGACAGGGAGGAAACACCATATATTTT	CAWEGQGGNTIYF	TRBV30	.	TRBJ1-3	TRBD1
TGCGCCAGCAGCCAAGATCCCATTAGTCCGAGCTCCTATAATTCACCCCTCCACTTT	CASSQDPISPSSYNSPLHF	TRBV4-1	.	TRBJ1-6	.
TGCAGCGTTCGAATTCCCCCTTTGAGCATTCAGTACTTC	CSVRIPPLSIQYF	TRBV29-1	.	TRBJ2-4	.
TGTGCCAGTAGTATCAGGACGGGGAATTCACCCCTCCACTTT	CASSIRTGNSPLHF	TRBV19	.	TRBJ1-6	.
TGCGCCAGCAGCCTAGGAGGAGTCGAGACCCAGTACTTC	CASSLGGVETQYF	TRBV4-1	.	TRBJ2-5	.
TGTGCCAGTAGTTCGGGACTAGCCTACGAGCAGTACTTC	CASSSGLAYEQYF	TRBV19	.	TRBJ2-7	TRBD2
TGTTCCAGCAGCTCCCAGCAGCAGGGAACTACTAACTATGGCTACACCTTC	CSSSSQQQGTTNYGYTF	TRBV7-9	once	TRBJ1-2	.
TGTGCCAGCAGTCCAGGCCGCTACGAGCAGTACTTC	CASSPGRYEQYF	TRBV11-2	.	TRBJ2-7	.
TGCAGCGCTCTCGGGACAGTCCCACCCTACGAGCAGTACTTC	CSALGTVPPYEQYF	TRBV29-1	.	TRBJ2-7	TRBD1
TGTGCCAGCAGCCCATTTCCCTCAGACAGGGGTGCCTACAATGAGCAGTTCTTC	CASSPFPSDRGAYNEQFF	TRBV7-6	.	TRBJ2-1	TRBD1
TGTGCCAGCAGTGACTCGGCTAGCGGTTACAATGAGCAGTTCTTC	CASSDSASGYNEQFF	TRBV6-4	.	TRBJ2-1	TRBD2
TGCGCCAGCAGCCAAGATGGGCAGGGGGCAGGCTACACCTTC	CASSQDGQGAGYTF	TRBV4-1	.	TRBJ1-2	TRBD1
TGTGCCAGCAGCTTAAGCCCCTGGACGGGGAATCTAGGGAATCAGCCCCAGCATTTT	CASSLSPWTGNLGNQPQHF	TRBV7-3	.	TRBJ1-5	.
TGCGCCAGCAGCTTGGGCGGGTTGGAGCCCCAGCATTTT	CASSLGGLEPQHF	TRBV5-1	.	TRBJ1-5	.
TGTGCCAGCAGCTCCCCGACAGGGGAAGAGACCCAGTACTTC	CASSSPTGEETQYF	TRBV5-6	.	TRBJ2-5	TRBD1
TGTGCCAGCAATCAGGGTTCCTCTGGAAACACCATATATTTT	CASNQGSSGNTIYF	TRBV25-1	.	TRBJ1-3	.
TGTGCCAGCAGCTTAGTCCTTGAAGCTTTCTTT	CASSLVLEAFF	TRBV7-2	.	TRBJ1-1	.
TGCGCCAGCAGCTTGGACAGGGTCAACGAGCAGTACTTC	CASSLDRVNEQYF	TRBV5-1	.	TRBJ2-7	.
TGTGCCAGCAGTTCCCCCGGGACAGGGATTCACTATGGCTACACCTTC	CASSSPGTGIHYGYTF	TRBV6-5	.	TRBJ1-2	TRBD1
TGTGCCAGCAGTGAATCAAGGGGGATGAACACTGAAGCTTTCTTT	CASSESRGMNTEAFF	TRBV25-1	.	TRBJ1-1	.
TGTGCCAGCAGCTTGGAATGGCGGGGGGGACGCGAGCAGTACTTC	CASSLEWRGGREQYF	TRBV5-5	.	TRBJ2-7	TRBD2
TGTGCCAGTAGTATGCAGGGGTACAATCAGCCCCAGCATTTT	CASSMQGYNQPQHF	TRBV19	.	TRBJ1-5	.
TGTGCCAGCAGTCCGGGACTGACGTCGAGCTACGAGCAGTACTTC	CASSPGLTSSYEQYF	TRBV25-1	.	TRBJ2-7	.
TGTGCCAGCAGCAGATCTGACAGAGATAATTCACCCCTCCACTTT	CASSRSDRDNSPLHF	TRBV9	once	TRBJ1-6	.
TGTGCCAGCAGCTTCGGGGGACCCCGGGGGGCTGAAGCTTTCTTT	CASSFGGPRGAEAFF	TRBV5-4	once	TRBJ1-1	.
TGTGCCTGGAGTTGGACGGAGGCTGAAGCTTTCTTT	CAWSWTEAEAFF	TRBV30	.	TRBJ1-1	.
TGTGCCAGCAGCTTGGACAGCTGGGCGAACACCGGGGAGCTGTTTTTT	CASSLDSWANTGELFF	TRBV5-4	once	TRBJ2-2	.
TGTGCCAGCTCACCTCGCCCTACAGGGGGGCTGAACACTGAAGCTTTCTTT	CASSPRPTGGLNTEAFF	TRBV18	.	TRBJ1-1	TRBD1
TGCAGCGTTGAAGATTGGGACAGAAAGAATGATTATGGCTACACCTTC	CSVEDWDRKNDYGYTF	TRBV29-1	.	TRBJ1-2	TRBD1
TGTGCCAGCAGTCCTCGGACAGGGAGCACAGATACGCAGTATTTT	CASSPRTGSTDTQYF	TRBV6-1	.	TRBJ2-3	TRBD1
TGTGCCAGTAGTAGAAGACTAGCCCCCACAGATACGCAGTATTTT	CASSRRLAPTDTQYF	TRBV19	.	TRBJ2-3	TRBD2
TGTGCCAGCTCACCGGGACAGGGGGCCTACGAGCAGTACTTC	CASSPGQGAYEQYF	TRBV18	.	TRBJ2-7	TRBD1
TGTGCCAGCAGCTTAGTTCGGGGGAATCGGCACGAGCAGTACTTC	CASSLVRGNRHEQYF	TRBV7-2	.	TRBJ2-7	.
TGTGCCTGGAGTGTAACAGGGGCAAACACTGAAGCTTTCTTT	CAWSVTGANTEAFF	TRBV30	once	TRBJ1-1	TRBD1
TGTGCCAGTAGTCCGACAGGGGACCGCTACGAGCAGTACTTC	CASSPTGDRYEQYF	TRBV19	.	TRBJ2-7	TRBD1
TGTGCCAGCGGACAGAAAAAAGAAGCTTTCTTT	CASGQKKEAFF	TRBV6-1	.	TRBJ1-1	.
TGTGCCAGCAGTCCACAGGGACCTGGAAACACCATATATTTT	CASSPQGPGNTIYF	TRBV6-5	.	TRBJ1-3	.
TGTGCCAGCAGCCGAATATTACAGGGGTCGGGTGGCTACACCTTC	CASSRILQGSGGYTF	TRBV7-2	.	TRBJ1-2	TRBD1
TGTGCCAGCAGCAGATCGGGGGCTGGGGCCAACGTCCTGACTTTC	CASSRSGAGANVLTF	TRBV5-6	.	TRBJ2-6	.
TGTGCCATCAGTGAGATCCTCGGGACAGGTACCTACGAGCAGTACTTC	CAISEILGTGTYEQYF	TRBV10-3	few	TRBJ2-7	TRBD1
TGCGCCAGCAGCCCAGGACAGGGACATAACACCGGGGAGCTGTTTTTT	CASSPGQGHNTGELFF	TRBV5-1	.	TRBJ2-2	TRBD1
TGTGCCAGCTCACGTTCAGGGGGCGAAAAGAACACCATATATTTT	CASSRSGGEKNTIYF	TRBV18	.	TRBJ1-3	TRBD1
TGTGCCAGCAGCGTAGGACTGAGCACAGATACGCAGTATTTT	CASSVGLSTDTQYF	TRBV9	.	TRBJ2-3	.
TGTGCCAGCAGTGGCAGGATTAGCACAGATACGCAGTATTTT	CASSGRISTDTQYF	TRBV25-1	.	TRBJ2-3	.
TGCAGCGTTCGGACTAGCGGGGAGTCAGAGCAGTTCTTC	CSVRTSGESEQFF	TRBV29-1	.	TRBJ2-1	TRBD2
TGTGCCAGCAGCACCGGACAGGTTCGGAATTCACCCCTCCACTTT	CASSTGQVRNSPLHF	TRBV11-2	.	TRBJ1-6	TRBD1